This record covers a single TCR beta chain. What it binds is not known. These data originate in a study of T cell responses to AZD1222 COVID-19 vaccine. Profiling relied on immunoSEQ multiplex PCR, and the TCRdb table lists in-frame clones only, not all of them. The sample yields 100,000 to 120,000 clones, roughly nine tenths seen once. In germline, CDR1 is SEHNR, CDR2 FQNEAQ (reference sequence). The length of the CDR3 is 17 residues. V was cut by 0 bases and J by 6 bases, with 17 bases left in between. Findings of the study overall: None of the repertoires were sampled until the peak T cell response had passed. Regions 160-218 and 743-854 dominated among vaccine-associated CD4 TCRs spanning spike. Clonal diversity may have been underestimated, and the donors were mostly white British, with more females than males.

This chain connects TRBV7-9 to TRBJ2-2; a weak D match, TRBD2 (6 bases). The sample here was peripheral blood, taken on day 0 of AZD1222 vaccination. The TCR originated in an adult in good health. CDR3 region: CASSLAEAGRFPGELFF. DNA of the CDR3: TGTGCCAGCAGCTTAGCGGAGGCCGGGAGATTTCCCGGGGAGCTGTTTTTT.